This T cell receptor beta chain was profiled in a study of blood T cell repertoires in COVID-19. Sequencing used immunoSEQ multiplex PCR; TCRdb keeps in-frame clones, though not all of them. The data contain roughly 160,000 clones, about four fifths of them singletons. Germline CDR1 reads SGHVS; CDR2 reads FQNEAQ. Germline trimming cut 5 bases from V and 11 bases from J; bases unmatched to any gene: 7. This CDR3 is 14 amino acids long. In Cohort 3, a recovered donor had either two negative PCRs, clearance, or symptom resolution. The specimen sequenced was PBMCs or T cells enriched from blood (not recorded which). The TCR originated in a woman aged 55-69 years who had recovered from COVID-19. The chain employs TRBV7-8 and TRBJ2-1, with 12 positions matching TRBD2. Here the CDR3 DNA reads TGTGCCAGCAGCCCACGACTAGCGGGGGTGAAGCAGTTCTTC. Translated, it gives CASSPRLAGVKQFF.